Presented here are 22 T cell receptor beta chains from one specimen sequenced in a study of tumor-infiltrating lymphocytes in localized non-small cell lung cancer. Repertoires were generated with immunoSEQ multiplex PCR, while TCRdb's copy carries only in-frame clones and drops some. This table holds 7,000 to 9,000 clones, around 55% found once. The sample comprised lung tumor tissue. The receptors shown here come from a human donor with non-small cell lung cancer.

V usage is TRBV19 and J usage is TRBJ1-4; 9 positions agree with TRBD1. CDR1 and CDR2 from the germline V gene are LNHDA and SQIVND (reference sequence). V shed 7 bases, J shed 6 bases, and the junction held 6 bases outside the gene matches. This CDR3 is built from 14 residues. CDR3 nucleotides: TGTGCCAGTAAGATGGGACAGGGTCATGAAAAACTGTTTTTT. Amino acids: CASKMGQGHEKLFF. Full variable domain (missing parts from reference TRBV19 and TRBJ1-4): DGGITQSPKYLFRKEGQNVTLSCEQNLNHDAMYWYRQDPGQGLRLIYYSQIVNDFQKGDIAEGYSVSREKKESFPLTVTSAQKNPTAFYLCASKMGQGHEKLFFGSGTQLSVL.

This chain uses TRBV19 with TRBJ2-7, with TRBD2 matching 12 bases. V shed 3 bases and J 6 bases; nucleotides not matched to a gene: 6. This CDR3 spans 15 amino acids. Germline V gene sequence: CDR1 LNHDA, CDR2 SQIVND (reference sequence). The CDR3: CASSMTSGSFLEQYF. In DNA form, the CDR3 reads TGTGCCAGTAGTATGACTAGCGGGAGTTTCCTCGAGCAGTACTTC.

The rearrangement joins TRBV27 to TRBJ2-7, with 9 bases identical to TRBD1. Germline V gene data show CDR1 as MNHEY and CDR2 as SMNVEV (reference sequence). The length of the CDR3 is 15 residues. Trimming removed 3 bases from V and 5 bases from J; junction bases left unmatched: 8. Written as DNA, the CDR3 is TGTGCCAGCAGTTTTTCGACAGGGGGTAACGACGAGCAGTACTTC. The encoded protein is CASSFSTGGNDEQYF.

The genes are TRBV6-5 and TRBJ1-1; 7 bases are shared with TRBD1. The CDR3 has 13 residues. V lost 7 bases to trimming and J lost 6 bases; unmatched junction nucleotides: 8. Germline V CDR1 and CDR2: MNHEY, SVGAGI. CDR3 in amino acids: CASIKEGTAEAFF. The CDR3 region has the DNA TGTGCCAGCATCAAAGAAGGGACAGCTGAAGCTTTCTTT.

This rearrangement joins TRBV6-1 to TRBJ1-3; D not resolved. CDR3 size: 14 residues. V was clipped by 8 bases and J by 0 bases, with 11 bases between them. The germline gives CDR1 MNHNS, CDR2 SASEGT. DNA of the CDR3: TGTGCCAGCCTTGGACTGATCTCTGGAAACACCATATATTTT. Amino acids: CASLGLISGNTIYF.

The chain uses TRBV7-9 and TRBJ2-1; 7 positions match TRBD1. This CDR3 contains 15 residues. CDR1 is SEHNR, CDR2 FQNEAQ, per germline (reference sequence). Trimming took 5 bases from V and 2 from J; bases not matched to a gene: 6. CDR3: CASSARDSTYNEQFF. The CDR3 bases are TGTGCCAGCAGCGCACGGGACAGCACCTACAATGAGCAGTTCTTC.

The chain links TRBV5-6 to TRBJ2-7; D is uncertain. From germline, CDR1 is SGHDT and CDR2 YYEEEE. The CDR3 consists of 13 residues. V was pared by 4 bases and J by 0 bases, with 8 bases between. The CDR3 region has the DNA TGTGCCAGCAGCAGGGCCAACTCCTACGAGCAGTACTTC. Encoded protein: CASSRANSYEQYF.

By share, this clone counts as medium-sized. The V and J genes are TRBV10-2 and TRBJ2-7; 11 bases match TRBD2. The CDR3 totals 16 residues. The junction had 3 bases not matched to a gene; V was cut back by 2 bases and J by 0 bases. Germline assignment: CDR1 WSHSY and CDR2 SAAADI. CDR3 bases: TGCGCCAGCAGTGAGGGGGGACTAGCGGCCTCCTACGAGCAGTACTTC. Residues: CASSEGGLAASYEQYF.

V and J are TRBV30 and TRBJ2-1; 9 bases match TRBD1. CDR1 is GTSNPN and CDR2 is SVGIG in the germline V gene (reference sequence). V lost 0 bases to trimming and J lost 7 bases; unmatched junction nucleotides: 4. This CDR3 spans 14 amino acids. The CDR3 coding sequence is TGTGCCTGGAGTGTACTTGGGACAGGGAATGAGCAGTTCTTC. Translation gives CAWSVLGTGNEQFF.

This clone came up once. The chain combines TRBV11-2 with TRBJ1-2, with D unclear. The CDR3 extends over 13 amino acids. The germline V and J ends were trimmed by 1 base and 3 bases, with 6 bases remaining between them. Germline values: CDR1 SGHAT, CDR2 FQNNGV. CDR3 in DNA: TGTGCCAGCAGCTTAGCCGGTTACTATGGCTACACCTTC. Translating gives CASSLAGYYGYTF.

The V gene is TRBV7-2, the J gene TRBJ1-2; a possible D gene is TRBD1 (5 bases). V was cut by 2 bases and J by 2 bases, with 12 bases left in between. Looked up from germline, CDR1 is SGHTA and CDR2 is FQGNSA. The CDR3 totals 15 residues. The CDR3 DNA follows: TGTGCCAGCAGCTTAAGTGGGACCGAGAACTATGGCTACACCTTC. Amino acids: CASSLSGTENYGYTF.

This chain connects TRBV9 to TRBJ1-2, with D unclear. Germline V gene data show CDR1 as SGDLS and CDR2 as YYNGEE. Deletions cut 3 bases from V and 4 bases from J, with 16 bases between. The CDR3 length is 15 residues. The CDR3: CASSAFDRAPYGYTF. CDR3 coding DNA: TGTGCCAGCAGCGCTTTCGACCGCGCCCCCTATGGCTACACCTTC.

V is TRBV25-1 and J is TRBJ2-2; TRBD2 agrees at 8 bases. The CDR3 is 18 residues long. J gave up 6 bases and V 1 base, and 13 bases lay outside the gene matches. Germline assignment: CDR1 MGHDK and CDR2 SYGVNS. DNA for the CDR3: TGTGCCAGCAGTGAATCGGAGCGGGGGTGGGCCCTCCCCGGGGAGCTGTTTTTT. Its protein product is CASSESERGWALPGELFF.

The chain uses TRBV4-1 and TRBJ2-3, with D perhaps given as TRBD1 or TRBD2 (5 bases each). V lost 0 bases and J 4 bases, leaving 8 bases between the germline ends. This CDR3 is 14 amino acids long. Germline CDR1 and CDR2: MGHRA and YSYEKL. The CDR3 protein is CASSQDRGPDTQYF. The CDR3 DNA reads TGCGCCAGCAGCCAAGATCGGGGCCCAGATACGCAGTATTTT.

The genes are TRBV2 and TRBJ2-5, with 9 bases matching TRBD1. The trim removed 5 bases at V and 5 bases at J, leaving 12 bases unmatched. This CDR3 is built from 16 residues. Germline CDR1 and CDR2: SNHLY and FYNNEI. The CDR3 bases are TGTGCCAGCAGTCTTAATCCGGGACAGGGATGGGAGACCCAGTACTTC. Its protein product is CASSLNPGQGWETQYF. Full variable domain (missing parts from reference TRBV2 and TRBJ2-5): EPEVTQTPSHQVTQMGQEVILRCVPISNHLYFYWYRQILGQKVEFLVSFYNNEISEKSEIFDDQFSVERPDGSNFTLKIRSTKLEDSAMYFCASSLNPGQGWETQYFGPGTRLLVL.

The chain has TRBV11-2 and TRBJ2-2; D is unclear. In germline, CDR1 is SGHAT, CDR2 FQNNGV. The CDR3 runs 14 residues. The V end lost 2 bases, the J end lost 0 bases, and 4 bases lay between the germline ends. The CDR3 nucleotides read TGTGCCAGCAGCTTACGAGCGAACACCGGGGAGCTGTTTTTT. This codes for CASSLRANTGELFF.

The chain couples TRBV5-6 to TRBJ2-3; TRBD2 matches at 11 bases. J was trimmed by 3 bases and V by 3 bases; bases with no gene match: 6. Germline CDR1 and CDR2: SGHDT and YYEEEE. The CDR3 has 16 amino acids. Here the CDR3 reads CASSSTGTSGTDTQYF. CDR3 in DNA: TGTGCCAGCAGCTCTACGGGGACTAGCGGTACAGATACGCAGTATTTT.

The chain recombines TRBV6-5 with TRBJ2-7; TRBD2 matches 10 bases. CDR3 size: 12 residues. J gave up 3 bases and V 10 bases, and 3 bases lay outside the gene matches. Germline lookup yields CDR1 MNHEY and CDR2 SVGAGI. CDR3 coding DNA: TGTGCCACCCGACTAGCGGGCTACGAGCAGTACTTC. This codes for CATRLAGYEQYF.

This clone was found a few times. This chain joins TRBV19 and TRBJ1-5; D gene uncertain. The CDR3 is 15 amino acids. From germline, CDR1 is LNHDA and CDR2 SQIVND (reference sequence). V lost 2 bases, J lost 0 bases, and 8 bases lay in between. CDR3 loop: CASSISTYSNQPQHF. DNA for the CDR3: TGTGCCAGTAGTATATCCACATATAGCAATCAGCCCCAGCATTTT.

The chain uses TRBV25-1 and TRBJ2-5; 10 bases map to TRBD1. With 5 bases clipped from V and 4 bases from J, the junction kept 7 bases outside the gene matches. Germline CDR1 MGHDK, CDR2 SYGVNS. The CDR3 sequence is 15 residues long. Here the CDR3 DNA reads TGTGCCAGCAGTCCCGACGGACAGGGGGGAGAGACCCAGTACTTC. As protein: CASSPDGQGGETQYF.

This clone appeared a few times. V gene TRBV6-9 combines with J gene TRBJ2-2, with TRBD2 matching 8 bases. The CDR3 covers 14 residues. Germline CDR1 and CDR2: MNHGY and SVAAGI. V lost 6 bases to trimming and J lost 1 base; unmatched junction nucleotides: 1. The chain's CDR3 is CASRLAENTGELFF. As DNA, the CDR3 is TGTGCCAGCAGACTAGCGGAGAACACCGGGGAGCTGTTTTTT.

This clone appeared once. The J gene is TRBJ2-3, the V gene TRBV11-2; D is possibly TRBD1 (5 bases). This CDR3 spans 16 amino acids. Trimming shortened V by 5 bases and J by 0 bases, and 15 bases separated the two germline ends. The germline V gene has CDR1 SGHAT and CDR2 FQNNGV. Here the CDR3 reads CASSVGQGSSTDTQYF. The CDR3 DNA reads TGTGCCAGCAGCGTGGGTCAGGGCTCTAGCACAGATACGCAGTATTTT.